This T cell receptor beta chain was sequenced during a study of response to subunit inactivated influenza vaccine. Each CDR3 protein is one row after TCRdb ran MiXCR on the RT-PCR reads. Altogether some 540,000 distinct CDR3 sequences are present, 20% to 25% being singletons, with the ten largest covering around 2.8%. The CDR3 is 16 residues long. V was cut by 10 bases and J by 4 bases, with 22 bases left in between. Germline V gives CDR1 ENHRY, CDR2 SYGVKD. These same data were also listed under a study on T cells expressing NK-cell markers. That study adds: The cDNA for TCR beta came from 5'RACE template switching with UMIs. Serological testing identified most of the eight sequenced donors as HCMV-seropositive and one as seronegative. In several experiments, sorting was restricted to alpha-beta TCR T cells by an anti-gamma-delta TCR antibody. Roughly 6 donors showed dominant NKG2C+ clonotypes comprising about 1.0-8% of their CD8+ T cells.

V gene TRBV10-3 combines with J gene TRBJ2-2; D may be TRBD1 (5 bases). This TCR came from a man aged 45-65 years who received an inactivated influenza vaccine. This material consisted of CD4+ T cells sorted from PBMCs, taken 12 days after vaccination. The CDR3 DNA is TGTGCCACCACCTTAAGGGGAAGGCAAATCACCGGGGAGCTGTTTTTT. Translation gives CATTLRGRQITGELFF.